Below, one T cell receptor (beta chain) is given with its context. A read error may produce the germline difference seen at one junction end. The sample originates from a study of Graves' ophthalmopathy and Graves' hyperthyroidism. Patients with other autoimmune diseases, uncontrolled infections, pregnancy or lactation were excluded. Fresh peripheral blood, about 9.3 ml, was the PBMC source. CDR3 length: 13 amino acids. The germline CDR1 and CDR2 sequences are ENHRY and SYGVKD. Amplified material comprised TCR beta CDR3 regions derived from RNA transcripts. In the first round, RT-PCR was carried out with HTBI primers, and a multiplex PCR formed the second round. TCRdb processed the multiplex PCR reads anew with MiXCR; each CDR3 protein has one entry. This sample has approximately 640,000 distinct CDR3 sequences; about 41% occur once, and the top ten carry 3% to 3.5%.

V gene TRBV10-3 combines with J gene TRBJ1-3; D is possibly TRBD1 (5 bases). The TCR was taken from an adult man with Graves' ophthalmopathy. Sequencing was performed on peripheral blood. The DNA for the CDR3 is TGTGCCAGCAGTTTCAGGGCTGGAAACACCATATATTTT. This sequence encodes CASSFRAGNTIYF.